This T cell receptor (beta chain) was recorded in a study of identical twins. The study's findings and limits: Twin pairs' shared out-of-frame alpha sequences were enriched in low generation probability.

About this clonotype: Its target is not known.

TCRdb called the 5' RACE reads again in MiXCR, with one record for every CDR3 protein. This sample yields about 530,000 distinct CDR3 sequences, of which approximately 16% are seen a single time; about 0.4% belongs to the top ten. Germline values: CDR1 MNHEY, CDR2 SMNVEV (reference sequence). V lost 2 bases and J lost 1, with 14 bases in between. CDR3 size: 16 residues. This same sample was also taken into another study, of yellow fever vaccine responses in identical twins.

This clonotype was sampled from a woman aged 18-29 years in good health. The specimen sequenced was CD4+ T cells sorted from blood. This chain joins TRBV27 and TRBJ1-2; D is possibly TRBD1 (6 bases). In DNA, the CDR3 is TGTGCCAGCAGTTTAAAGTCACAGGGCCTTAACTATGGCTACACCTTC. It encodes CASSLKSQGLNYGYTF.